Given below is one T cell receptor beta chain in context. Its antigen is not known. Stated time point: persistent/refractory GD, antithyroid drugs over 5 years with positive TRAb. Making the TCR library involved RNA that had been extracted from PBMCs. The CDR3 length is 13 residues. Between the trimmed V and J ends, which lost 0 bases and 5 bases, there was a span of 7 bases. Germline loops: CDR1 MNHEY, CDR2 SMNVEV (reference sequence). Arm-PCR of CDR3 regions and iRepertoire HTBI primers were the basis on which TCR beta libraries were built. MiXCR, applied by TCRdb to the multiplex PCR reads, yields one record per CDR3 protein. The sample consists of about 470,000 distinct CDR3 sequences, about a fifth of them appearing once. This record comes from a study of regulatory T cells in long-lasting Graves disease. Study-wide results and caveats: Relative to new patients (approximately 1,000), persistent patients exhibited greater sharing of public clonotypes (over 2,500). Persistent disease was associated with favored TRBV28 usage and with favored use of TRBJ1-2 and TRBJ2-5.

The sequenced sample was peripheral blood mononuclear cells (PBMCs), obtained when the disease was refractory, from a patient treated with antithyroid drugs. This receptor was identified in a female donor with Graves disease. The J gene is TRBJ1-1, the V gene TRBV27; D remains ambiguous. The CDR3 loop reads CASSLSAETEAFF. CDR3 in DNA: TGTGCCAGCAGTTTATCGGCGGAAACTGAAGCTTTCTTT.